This T cell receptor (beta chain) originates from a study of blood T cell repertoires in COVID-19. The germline CDR1 and CDR2 sequences are SGHRS and YFSETQ. The CDR3 runs 16 residues. The V gene end was trimmed by 5 bases and the J gene end by 0 bases; junction bases not matched to a gene: 9. The assay was immunoSEQ multiplex PCR, and TCRdb's table has in-frame clones only and misses some. The table records more than 150,000 clones, roughly 90% of them present only once. The chain has TRBV5-1 and TRBJ1-2, with 8 bases aligning to TRBD1. This TCR derives from a woman aged 45-65 years who had recovered from COVID-19. Material for sequencing was PBMCs or T cells enriched from blood (not recorded which). The CDR3 DNA follows: TGCGCCAGCAGAGAACAGGGGGGGCAGGCTAACTATGGCTACACCTTC. Amino acid sequence: CASREQGGQANYGYTF. Filled out from reference TRBV5-1 and TRBJ1-2, the complete variable domain reads KAGVTQTPRYLIKTRGQQVTLSCSPISGHRSVSWYQQTPGQGLQFLFEYFSETQRNKGNFPGRFSGRQFSNSRSEMNVSTLELGDSALYLCASREQGGQANYGYTFGSGTRLTVV.